The 14 T cell receptor beta chains presented below share a single source sample, sequenced in a study of monozygotic twins with inflammatory bowel disease. TCRdb reprocessed the 5' RACE reads and stores each CDR3 protein as one record, lacking DNA. The sample table includes around 380,000 distinct CDR3 sequences. Sequencing was performed on blood. The source is a human donor with ulcerative colitis or Crohn's disease, or a healthy co-twin of an affected twin (not recorded which).

The J gene is TRBJ2-3, the V gene TRBV28. Germline CDR1 MDHEN, CDR2 SYDVKM. This CDR3 has 12 amino acids. The CDR3 reads CASSLFSDTQYF.

The gene calls are TRBV6-1 and TRBJ2-4; the TCRdb call, TRBD2, lacks DNA for checking. CDR3 size: 15 residues. Per germline, CDR1 MNHNS and CDR2 SASEGT. The CDR3 loop reads CATTGLAEGGDIQYF.

CDR3 residues: CASSFLLKQGVFGAQYF. V and J are TRBV13 and TRBJ2-5; TCRdb's assignment of TRBD1 cannot be checked, as there is no DNA. This CDR3 is 17 amino acids long. Germline CDR1 is PRHDT and CDR2 is FYEKMQ (reference sequence).

CDR3 protein: CASSIRANEQFF. The chain has TRBV5-1 and TRBJ2-1. Germline-derived CDR1 and CDR2 are SGHRS and YFSETQ. CDR3 size: 12 residues.

J is TRBJ2-3 and V is TRBV7-9; absent DNA, TCRdb's TRBD2 call cannot be checked. This CDR3 is 14 amino acids long. Germline lookup yields CDR1 SEHNR and CDR2 FQNEAQ (reference sequence). The CDR3 here is CASGWTSSTDTQYF.

The genes are TRBV14 and TRBJ2-1; TCRdb selects TRBD1, and the lack of DNA leaves this call unchecked. The CDR3 runs to 15 residues. CDR1 SGHDN and CDR2 FVKESK come from the germline V gene. The CDR3 is CASSLAGTRYNEQFF.

This chain uses TRBV6-1 with TRBJ1-1; there is no DNA to check the TCRdb D call of TRBD1. CDR1 MNHNS and CDR2 SASEGT come from the germline V gene. This CDR3 spans 14 amino acids. CDR3 amino acids: CASNQLTTGGEAFF.

This chain links TRBV19 with TRBJ1-5; as DNA is missing, the TRBD1 call by TCRdb cannot be tested. The CDR3 is made up of 14 amino acids. CDR1 LNHDA and CDR2 SQIVND come from the germline V gene (reference sequence). CDR3 residues: CASSHGQGRQPQHF.

CDR3 sequence: CASSPAGQGGEQPQHF. The V call is TRBV28, the J call TRBJ1-5; TCRdb reports TRBD1, a call that lacks DNA to check it against. Germline V gene data show CDR1 as MDHEN and CDR2 as SYDVKM. CDR3 length: 16 amino acids.

The gene calls are TRBV6-2 or TRBV6-3 and TRBJ2-1; checking the TCRdb D call of TRBD2 is not possible without DNA. Germline loops: CDR1 MNHEY, CDR2 SVGEGT. The CDR3 extends over 15 amino acids. The CDR3: CASSRRVAGDGEQFF.

J is TRBJ2-4 and V is TRBV7-2; TCRdb indicates TRBD2, and absent DNA this call remains unverified. The CDR3 extends over 14 amino acids. Germline V CDR1 and CDR2: SGHTA, FQGNSA. CDR3 sequence: CASRLDYFADIQYF. Full variable domain (missing parts from reference TRBV7-2 and TRBJ2-4): GAGVSQSPSNKVTEKGKDVELRCDPISGHTALYWYRQSLGQGLEFLIYFQGNSAPDKSGLPSDRFSAERTGGSVSTLTIQRTQQEDSAVYLCASRLDYFADIQYFGAGTRLSVL.

V and J are TRBV20-1 and TRBJ2-3; TCRdb returns TRBD2, unconfirmable since there is no DNA. CDR1 is DFQATT and CDR2 is SNEGSKA in the germline V gene (reference sequence). The CDR3 extends over 13 amino acids. CDR3 protein: CSARASYTDTQYF.

The chain uses TRBV4-3 and TRBJ1-1; TCRdb designates TRBD1, a call that cannot be tested without DNA. Germline V CDR1 and CDR2: LGHNA, YSLEER. The CDR3 extends over 13 amino acids. The CDR3 reads CASSQDGGKEAFF.

The chain joins TRBV10-3 to TRBJ2-3; TCRdb's assignment of TRBD1 cannot be checked, as there is no DNA. Germline V CDR1 and CDR2: ENHRY, SYGVKD. CDR3 size: 14 residues. CDR3 protein: CAVLQGREPDTQYF.